This T cell receptor (beta chain) was sequenced during a study of molecular identifiers for immune sequencing clone quantification. Preparation of naive CD8 libraries involved roughly 19,000 to 1,100,000 sorted cells and 10%, 30% or 50% RNA. The sample holds one count of this clonotype. A single base separates this from a much larger clone, so it may be a read error. Library preparation followed earlier protocols using designated TCR primers. In TCRdb, the PCR reads were re-called with MiXCR into one record per CDR3 protein. The profile shows roughly 320,000 distinct CDR3 sequences, 20% to 25% of them singletons. The receptor's source is a human donor in good health. Some libraries in this study had Jurkat cell RNA spiked in. Sequencing used naive CD8+ T cells from blood, with Jurkat cell RNA spiked in. Subset reported: FACS-sorted CD8+CD4-CCR7+CD45RA+ naive T cells.

The CDR3 DNA is TGCAGCGCTGTGGGGGTATATGGCTACACCTTC. Protein sequence: CSAVGVYGYTF. V gene TRBV29-1 combines with J gene TRBJ1-2; D perhaps matches TRBD1 (5 bases). The CDR3 has 11 amino acids. Germline V gene data show CDR1 as SQVTM and CDR2 as ANQGSEA. V was clipped by 7 bases and J by 5 bases, with 11 bases between them.